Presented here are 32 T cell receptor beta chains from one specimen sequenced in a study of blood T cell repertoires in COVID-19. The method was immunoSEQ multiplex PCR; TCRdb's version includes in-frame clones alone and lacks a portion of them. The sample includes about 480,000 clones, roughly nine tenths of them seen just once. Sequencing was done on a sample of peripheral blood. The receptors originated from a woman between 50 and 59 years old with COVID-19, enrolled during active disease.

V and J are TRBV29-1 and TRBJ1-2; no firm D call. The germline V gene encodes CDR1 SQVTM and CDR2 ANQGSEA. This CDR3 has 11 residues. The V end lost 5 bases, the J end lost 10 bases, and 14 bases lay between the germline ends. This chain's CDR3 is CSVSAASDYTF. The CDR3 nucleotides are TGCAGCGTTAGCGCCGCATCGGACTACACCTTC.

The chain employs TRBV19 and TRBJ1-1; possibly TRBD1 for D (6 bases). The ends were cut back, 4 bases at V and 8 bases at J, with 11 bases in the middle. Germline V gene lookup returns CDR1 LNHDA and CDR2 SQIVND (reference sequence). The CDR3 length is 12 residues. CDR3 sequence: CASSRTGPEAFF. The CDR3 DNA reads TGTGCCAGTAGTAGAACAGGGCCCGAAGCTTTCTTT.

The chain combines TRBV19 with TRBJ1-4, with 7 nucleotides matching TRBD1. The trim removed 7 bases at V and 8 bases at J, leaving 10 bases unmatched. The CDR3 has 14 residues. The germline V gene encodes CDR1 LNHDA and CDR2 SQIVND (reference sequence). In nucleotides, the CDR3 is TGTGCCAGTAATCTCGCCGGGACAGAGGAAAAACTGTTTTTT. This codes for CASNLAGTEEKLFF.

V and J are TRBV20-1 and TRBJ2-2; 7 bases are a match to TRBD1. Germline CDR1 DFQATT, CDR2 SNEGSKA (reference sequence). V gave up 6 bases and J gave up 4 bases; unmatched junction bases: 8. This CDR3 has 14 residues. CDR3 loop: CSASTGVGTGELFF. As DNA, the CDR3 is TGCAGTGCCAGTACAGGGGTGGGCACCGGGGAGCTGTTTTTT.

The CDR3 nucleotides read TGTGCCAGCAGCTTCGGGAGTTCACCCCTCCACTTT. Translation gives CASSFGSSPLHF. This chain joins TRBV7-9 and TRBJ1-6; D call uncertain. Germline CDR1 SEHNR, CDR2 FQNEAQ (reference sequence). The CDR3 extends over 12 amino acids. Trimming shortened V by 3 bases and J by 9 bases, and 6 bases separated the two germline ends.

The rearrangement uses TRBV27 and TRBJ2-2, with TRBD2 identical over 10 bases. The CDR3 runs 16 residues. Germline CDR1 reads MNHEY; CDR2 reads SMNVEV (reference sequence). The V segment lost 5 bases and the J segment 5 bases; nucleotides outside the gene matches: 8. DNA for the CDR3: TGTGCCAGCAGTGGCTCAGCGGGGGGGCGGACCGGGGAGCTGTTTTTT. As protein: CASSGSAGGRTGELFF.

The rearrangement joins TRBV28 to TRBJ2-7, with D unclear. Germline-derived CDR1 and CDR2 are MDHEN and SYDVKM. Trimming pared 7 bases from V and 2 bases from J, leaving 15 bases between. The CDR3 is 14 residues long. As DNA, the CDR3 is TGTGCCAGCACTTCCAAGATGGGCCCCTACGAGCAGTACTTC. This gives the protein CASTSKMGPYEQYF. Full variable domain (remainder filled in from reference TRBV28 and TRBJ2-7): DVKVTQSSRYLVKRTGEKVFLECVQDMDHENMFWYRQDPGLGLRLIYFSYDVKMKEKGDIPEGYSVSREKKERFSLILESASTNQTSMYLCASTSKMGPYEQYFGPGTRLTVT.

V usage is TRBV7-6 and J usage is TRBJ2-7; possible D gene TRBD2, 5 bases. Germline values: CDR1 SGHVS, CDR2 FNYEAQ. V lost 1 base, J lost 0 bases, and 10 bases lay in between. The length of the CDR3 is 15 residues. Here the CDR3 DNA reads TGTGCCAGCAGCTTAGGTCAGGACTCCTCCTACGAGCAGTACTTC. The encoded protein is CASSLGQDSSYEQYF.

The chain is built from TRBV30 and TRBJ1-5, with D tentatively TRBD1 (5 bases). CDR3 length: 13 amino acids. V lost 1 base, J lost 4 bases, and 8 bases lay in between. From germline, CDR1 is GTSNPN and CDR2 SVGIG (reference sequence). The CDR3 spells CAWSDGGNQPQHF. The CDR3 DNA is TGTGCCTGGAGTGACGGGGGGAATCAGCCCCAGCATTTT. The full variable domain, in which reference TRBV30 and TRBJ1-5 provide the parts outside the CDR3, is SQTIHQWPATLVQPVGSPLSLECTVEGTSNPNLYWYRQAAGRGLQLLFYSVGIGQISSEVPQNLSASRPQDRQFILSSKKLLLSDSGFYLCAWSDGGNQPQHFGDGTRLSIL.

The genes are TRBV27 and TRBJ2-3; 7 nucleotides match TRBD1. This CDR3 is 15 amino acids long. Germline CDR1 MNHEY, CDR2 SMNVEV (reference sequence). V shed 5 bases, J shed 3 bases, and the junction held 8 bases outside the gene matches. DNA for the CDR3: TGTGCCAGCAGTCCCGGGACAGAGATAACAGATACGCAGTATTTT. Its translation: CASSPGTEITDTQYF.

The CDR3 DNA reads TGTGCCAGCAGCGTAGCTACAGGGGGCGCCTACAATGAGCAGTTCTTC. Encoded protein: CASSVATGGAYNEQFF. This sequence joins TRBV9 and TRBJ2-1; 9 bases are a match to TRBD1. The V gene end was trimmed by 0 bases and the J gene end by 2 bases; junction bases not matched to a gene: 3. Germline V gives CDR1 SGDLS, CDR2 YYNGEE. The CDR3 contains 16 residues.

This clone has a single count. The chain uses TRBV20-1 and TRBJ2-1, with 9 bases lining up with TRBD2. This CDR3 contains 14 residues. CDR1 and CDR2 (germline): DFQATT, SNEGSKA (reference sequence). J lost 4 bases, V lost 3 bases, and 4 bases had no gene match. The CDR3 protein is CSASWRGGYNEQFF. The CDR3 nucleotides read TGCAGTGCTAGTTGGCGGGGGGGGTACAATGAGCAGTTCTTC.

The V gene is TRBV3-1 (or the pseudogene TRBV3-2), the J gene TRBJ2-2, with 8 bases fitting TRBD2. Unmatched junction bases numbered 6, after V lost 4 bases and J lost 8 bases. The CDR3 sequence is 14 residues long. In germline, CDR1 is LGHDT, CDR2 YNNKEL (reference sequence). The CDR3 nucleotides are TGTGCCAGCAGCCCGGGGGGGAGAAGAGGGGAGCTGTTTTTT. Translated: CASSPGGRRGELFF.

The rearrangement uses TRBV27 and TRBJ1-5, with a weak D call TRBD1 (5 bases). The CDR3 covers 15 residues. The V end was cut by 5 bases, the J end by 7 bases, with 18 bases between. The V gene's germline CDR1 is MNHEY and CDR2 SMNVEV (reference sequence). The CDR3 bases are TGTGCCAGCAGTAAGAGCAGGGATTTGTGGCAGCCCCAGCATTTT. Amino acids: CASSKSRDLWQPQHF.

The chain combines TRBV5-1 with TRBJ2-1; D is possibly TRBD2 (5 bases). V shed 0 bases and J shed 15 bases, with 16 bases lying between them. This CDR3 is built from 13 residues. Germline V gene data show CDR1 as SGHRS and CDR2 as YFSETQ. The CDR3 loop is CASSLAGLSKGFF. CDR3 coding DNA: TGCGCCAGCAGCTTGGCCGGACTCTCTAAGGGGTTCTTC.

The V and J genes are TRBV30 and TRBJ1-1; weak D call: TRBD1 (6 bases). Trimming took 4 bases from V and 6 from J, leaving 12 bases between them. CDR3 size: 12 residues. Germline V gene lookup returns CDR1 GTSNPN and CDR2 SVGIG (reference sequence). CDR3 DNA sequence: TGTGCCTGGACGGCAGGGGCCGCTGAAGCTTTCTTT. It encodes CAWTAGAAEAFF.

CDR3 bases: TGTGCCTGGTGGACCAGGGATTCACCCCTCCACTTT. Residues: CAWWTRDSPLHF. The rearrangement joins TRBV30 to TRBJ1-6; a possible D gene is TRBD1 (5 bases). This CDR3 spans 12 amino acids. Between the trimmed V and J ends, which lost 5 bases and 8 bases, there was a span of 10 bases. From germline, CDR1 is GTSNPN and CDR2 SVGIG (reference sequence).

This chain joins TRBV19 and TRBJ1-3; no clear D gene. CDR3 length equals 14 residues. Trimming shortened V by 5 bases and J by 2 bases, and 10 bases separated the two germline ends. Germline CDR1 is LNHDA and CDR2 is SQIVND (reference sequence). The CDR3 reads CASSRASTGNTIYF. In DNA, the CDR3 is TGTGCCAGTAGTCGAGCCTCTACTGGAAACACCATATATTTT.

The DNA for the CDR3 is TGTGCCTGGACCCACGGAGGGGCCTCCTACGAGCAGTACTTC. Protein: CAWTHGGASYEQYF. The gene calls are TRBV30 and TRBJ2-7; possible D gene TRBD2, 6 bases. Germline assignment: CDR1 GTSNPN and CDR2 SVGIG (reference sequence). CDR3 length equals 14 residues. V lost 4 bases and J lost 0, with 13 bases in between.

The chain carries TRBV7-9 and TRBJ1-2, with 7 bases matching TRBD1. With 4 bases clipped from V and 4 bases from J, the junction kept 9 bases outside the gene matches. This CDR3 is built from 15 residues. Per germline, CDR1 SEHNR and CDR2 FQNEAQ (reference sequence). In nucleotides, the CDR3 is TGTGCCAGCAGCTCGTCCGGGACAGCCCTCTATGGCTACACCTTC. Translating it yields CASSSSGTALYGYTF.

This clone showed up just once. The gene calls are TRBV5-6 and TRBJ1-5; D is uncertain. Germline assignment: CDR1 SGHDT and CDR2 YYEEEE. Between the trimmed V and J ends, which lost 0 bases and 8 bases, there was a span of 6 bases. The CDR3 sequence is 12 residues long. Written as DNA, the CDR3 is TGTGCCAGCAGCTTGGGACGGGAGCCCCAGCATTTT. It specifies CASSLGREPQHF.

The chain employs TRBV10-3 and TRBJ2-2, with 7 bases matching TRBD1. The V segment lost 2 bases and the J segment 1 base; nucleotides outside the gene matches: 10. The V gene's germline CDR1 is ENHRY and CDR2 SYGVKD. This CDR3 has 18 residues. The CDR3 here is CAISEPQDRKGNTGELFF. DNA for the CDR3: TGTGCCATCAGTGAGCCACAGGACAGGAAGGGGAACACCGGGGAGCTGTTTTTT.

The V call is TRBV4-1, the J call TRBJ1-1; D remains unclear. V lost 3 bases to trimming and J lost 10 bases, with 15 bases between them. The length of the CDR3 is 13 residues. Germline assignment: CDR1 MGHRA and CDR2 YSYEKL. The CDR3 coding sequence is TGCGCCAGCAGCCACCACTTCGTGGAGGGAGCTTTCTTT. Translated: CASSHHFVEGAFF.

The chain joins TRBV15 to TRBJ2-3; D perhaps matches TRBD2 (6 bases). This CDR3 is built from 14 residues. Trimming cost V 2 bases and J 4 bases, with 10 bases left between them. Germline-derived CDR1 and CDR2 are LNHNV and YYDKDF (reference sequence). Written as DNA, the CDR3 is TGTGCCACCAGCAGACTAGCGTTCGCAGATACGCAGTATTTT. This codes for CATSRLAFADTQYF.

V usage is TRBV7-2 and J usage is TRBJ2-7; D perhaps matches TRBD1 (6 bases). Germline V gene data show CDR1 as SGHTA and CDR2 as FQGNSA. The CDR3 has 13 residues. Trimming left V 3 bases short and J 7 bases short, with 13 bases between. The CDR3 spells CASSFKGVREQYF. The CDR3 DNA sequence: TGTGCCAGCAGCTTTAAGGGGGTGAGGGAGCAGTACTTC.

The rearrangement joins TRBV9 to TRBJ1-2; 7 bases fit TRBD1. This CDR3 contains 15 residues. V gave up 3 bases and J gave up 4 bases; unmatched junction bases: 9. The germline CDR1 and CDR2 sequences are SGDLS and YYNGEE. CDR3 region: CASSGDRVKSYGYTF. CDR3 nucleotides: TGTGCCAGCAGCGGAGACAGGGTAAAGAGCTATGGCTACACCTTC.

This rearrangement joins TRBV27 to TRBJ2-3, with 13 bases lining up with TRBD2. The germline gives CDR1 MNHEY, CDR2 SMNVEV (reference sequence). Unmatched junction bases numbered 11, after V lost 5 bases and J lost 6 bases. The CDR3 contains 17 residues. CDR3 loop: CASSTRQTSGGTDTQYF. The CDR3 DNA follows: TGTGCCAGCAGTACTAGACAGACTAGCGGGGGGACCGATACGCAGTATTTT.

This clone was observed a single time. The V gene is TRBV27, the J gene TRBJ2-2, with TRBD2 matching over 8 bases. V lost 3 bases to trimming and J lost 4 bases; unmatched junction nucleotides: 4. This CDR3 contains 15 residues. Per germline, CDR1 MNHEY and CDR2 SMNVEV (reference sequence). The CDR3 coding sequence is TGTGCCAGCAGTTTCCGGGGGGGCGGCACCGGGGAGCTGTTTTTT. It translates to CASSFRGGGTGELFF.

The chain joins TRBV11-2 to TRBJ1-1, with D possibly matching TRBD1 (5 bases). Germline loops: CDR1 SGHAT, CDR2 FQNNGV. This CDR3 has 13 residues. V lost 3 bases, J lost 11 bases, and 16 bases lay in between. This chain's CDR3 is CASSFRRGSKAFF. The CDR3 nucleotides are TGTGCCAGCAGCTTCAGGCGGGGCTCTAAGGCTTTCTTT. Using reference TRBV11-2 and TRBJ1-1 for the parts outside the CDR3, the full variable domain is EAGVAQSPRYKIIEKRQSVAFWCNPISGHATLYWYQQILGQGPKLLIQFQNNGVVDDSQLPKDRFSAERLKGVDSTLKIQPAKLEDSAVYLCASSFRRGSKAFFGQGTRLTVV.

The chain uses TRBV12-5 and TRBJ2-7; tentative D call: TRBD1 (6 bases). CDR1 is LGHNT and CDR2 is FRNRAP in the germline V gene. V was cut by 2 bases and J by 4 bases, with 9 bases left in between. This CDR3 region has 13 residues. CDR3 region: CASGLIQGYEQYF. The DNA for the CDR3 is TGTGCTAGTGGTTTGATACAGGGTTACGAGCAGTACTTC.

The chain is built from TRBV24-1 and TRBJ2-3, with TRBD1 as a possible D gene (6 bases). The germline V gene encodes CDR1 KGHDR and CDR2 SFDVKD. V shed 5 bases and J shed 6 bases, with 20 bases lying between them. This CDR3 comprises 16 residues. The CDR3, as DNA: TGTGCCACCAGTGTCTCCCGGGCAGGGGAACGGGATACGCAGTATTTT. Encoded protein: CATSVSRAGERDTQYF.

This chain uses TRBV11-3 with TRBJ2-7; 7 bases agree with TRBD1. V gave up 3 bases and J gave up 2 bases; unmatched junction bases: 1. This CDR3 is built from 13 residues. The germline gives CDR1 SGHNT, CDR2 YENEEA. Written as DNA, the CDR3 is TGTGCCAGCAGCTTGAGGGGGCCCTACGAGCAGTACTTC. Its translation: CASSLRGPYEQYF. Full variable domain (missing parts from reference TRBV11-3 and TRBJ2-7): EAGVVQSPRYKIIEKKQPVAFWCNPISGHNTLYWYLQNLGQGPELLIRYENEEAVDDSQLPKDRFSAERLKGVDSTLKIQPAELGDSAVYLCASSLRGPYEQYFGPGTRLTVT.